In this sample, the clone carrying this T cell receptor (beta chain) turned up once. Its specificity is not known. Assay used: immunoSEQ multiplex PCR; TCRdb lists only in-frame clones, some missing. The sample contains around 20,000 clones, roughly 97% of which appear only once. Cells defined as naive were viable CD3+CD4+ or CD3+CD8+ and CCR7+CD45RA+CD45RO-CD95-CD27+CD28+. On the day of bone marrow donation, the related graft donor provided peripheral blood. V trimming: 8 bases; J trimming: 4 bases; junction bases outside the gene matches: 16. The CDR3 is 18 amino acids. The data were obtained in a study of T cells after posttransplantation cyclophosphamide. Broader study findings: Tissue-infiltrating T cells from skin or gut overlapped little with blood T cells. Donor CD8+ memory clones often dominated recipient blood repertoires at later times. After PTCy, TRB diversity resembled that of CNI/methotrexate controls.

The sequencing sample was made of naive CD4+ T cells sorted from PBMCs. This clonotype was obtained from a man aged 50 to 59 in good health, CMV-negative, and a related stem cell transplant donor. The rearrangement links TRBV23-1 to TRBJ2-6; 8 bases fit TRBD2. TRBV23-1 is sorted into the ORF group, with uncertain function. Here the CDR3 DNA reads TGCGCCAGCCTCCCGGGAGGGGTCCTTTACTACGGGGCCAACGTCCTGACTTTC. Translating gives CASLPGGVLYYGANVLTF.